In its sample, the clone carrying this TCR beta chain was seen many times. This specimen belongs to a study of T cells in Graves' hyperthyroidism and ophthalmopathy. V lost 4 bases and J 0 bases, leaving 22 bases between the germline ends. Looked up from germline, CDR1 is SGHRS and CDR2 is YFSETQ. This CDR3 spans 18 amino acids. Fresh peripheral blood, approximately 10 ml, yielded the PBMCs. TCR beta CDR3 regions were amplified from RNA. An initial round of RT-PCR targeting the TCR CDR3 relied on the HTBI primer set. Via MiXCR, TCRdb re-called the multiplex PCR reads, giving one row per CDR3 protein. The sample carries about 350,000 distinct CDR3 sequences, around a sixth recorded once.

The sample comprised blood. The TCR originated in a woman in her 40s with Graves' ophthalmopathy. The chain combines TRBV5-1 with TRBJ2-5; weak D call: TRBD2 (7 bases). The CDR3 reads CASSTASRTAGYQETQYF. CDR3 in DNA: TGCGCCAGCAGCACTGCCTCCCGGACAGCGGGATACCAAGAGACCCAGTACTTC. The full variable domain, rest sourced from reference TRBV5-1 and TRBJ2-5, is KAGVTQTPRYLIKTRGQQVTLSCSPISGHRSVSWYQQTPGQGLQFLFEYFSETQRNKGNFPGRFSGRQFSNSRSEMNVSTLELGDSALYLCASSTASRTAGYQETQYFGPGTRLLVL.